These 3 T cell receptor beta chains originate from one sample sequenced in a study of blood T cell repertoires in COVID-19. Profiled with immunoSEQ multiplex PCR; TCRdb holds only in-frame clones, not every one. The profile shows 200,000 or so clones, more than 65% of them singletons. The source material was peripheral blood. The receptors derive from a woman aged 25 to 39 who had recovered from COVID-19.

The sample holds a few counts of this clone. The chain is built from TRBV9 and TRBJ1-1; D is unclear. CDR1 is SGDLS and CDR2 is YYNGEE in the germline V gene. This CDR3 spans 12 amino acids. V lost 3 bases and J 7 bases, leaving 10 bases between the germline ends. The CDR3: CASSAPSVEAFF. CDR3 sequence (DNA): TGTGCCAGCAGCGCGCCGTCAGTTGAAGCTTTCTTT.

The rearrangement links TRBV6-2 or TRBV6-3 to TRBJ2-7; 7 nucleotides align to TRBD2. The ends lost 4 bases at V and 2 bases at J; junction bases unmatched: 20. This CDR3 has 19 residues. The germline gives CDR1 MNHEY, CDR2 SVGEGT. The DNA of the CDR3 is TGTGCCAGCAGTTTCGCGCTGGCTAGCGGCGAGGCGGAAACCTACGAGCAGTACTTC. It is translated as CASSFALASGEAETYEQYF.

The chain uses TRBV7-2 and TRBJ1-5; D ambiguous. Trimming removed 6 bases from V and 2 bases from J, with 14 bases in between. In germline, CDR1 is SGHTA, CDR2 FQGNSA. The CDR3 contains 15 residues. The CDR3 region is CASRPPGVGNQPQHF. Here the CDR3 DNA reads TGTGCCAGCAGGCCCCCCGGGGTAGGCAATCAGCCCCAGCATTTT.